Following are 17 T cell receptor beta chains from one sample sequenced in a study of T cells in Graves' hyperthyroidism and ophthalmopathy. The investigators amplified TCR beta CDR3 regions from RNA transcripts. The HTBI set primed first-round TCR CDR3 RT-PCR. TCRdb re-called the multiplex PCR reads through MiXCR, storing one row per CDR3 protein. The sample shows about 420,000 distinct CDR3 sequences, approximately 13% of them seen only once. Sequences were obtained from blood. These receptors were obtained from a woman between 18 and 29 years old with Graves' hyperthyroidism.

This clonotype was seen at least ten times. The V gene is TRBV28, the J gene TRBJ2-7; TRBD2 aligns across 13 bases. CDR3 size: 15 residues. With 7 bases clipped from V and 5 bases from J, the junction kept 8 bases outside the gene matches. Germline CDR1 and CDR2: MDHEN and SYDVKM. The CDR3 bases are TGTGCCAGCACCGGAACTAGCGGGAGGGCCCACGAGCAGTACTTC. Protein product: CASTGTSGRAHEQYF.

This clonotype was seen many times. The genes are TRBV7-2 and TRBJ1-6; the D is unclear. The CDR3 is 15 residues long. Trimming took off 2 bases at V and 7 bases at J, with 12 bases between the two ends. The germline V gene has CDR1 SGHTA and CDR2 FQGNSA. The DNA of the CDR3 is TGTGCCAGCAGCTTATCATCAGGTTCCAATTCACCCCTCCACTTT. Translated, it gives CASSLSSGSNSPLHF.

This clonotype was counted a few times. This rearrangement joins TRBV4-1 to TRBJ2-2; 7 bases line up with TRBD2. Germline CDR1 and CDR2: MGHRA and YSYEKL. The CDR3 totals 14 residues. J gave up 9 bases and V 3 bases, and 7 bases lay outside the gene matches. The CDR3 spells CASSHREREWELFF. The CDR3 region has the DNA TGCGCCAGCAGCCATCGCGAGCGGGAATGGGAGCTGTTTTTT.

This clonotype was picked up many times. The chain is built from TRBV30 and TRBJ2-1; unclear D gene. In germline, CDR1 is GTSNPN, CDR2 SVGIG (reference sequence). The CDR3 contains 12 residues. Trimming pared 0 bases from V and 7 bases from J, leaving 7 bases between. The CDR3 sequence: CAWSVSQNEQFF. The CDR3 DNA reads as TGTGCCTGGAGTGTAAGCCAGAATGAGCAGTTCTTC.

This clonotype was picked up many times. CDR3: CASSTGQGLNTEAFF. The CDR3 DNA is TGTGCCAGCAGTACCGGGCAGGGGTTGAACACTGAAGCTTTCTTT. This chain links TRBV28 with TRBJ1-1; D might be TRBD1 (6 bases). CDR3 size: 15 residues. The V end was cut by 5 bases, the J end by 0 bases, with 13 bases between. CDR1 is MDHEN and CDR2 is SYDVKM in the germline V gene.

As to this clonotype: This may be a read error, as it is one base from a much larger clone. This chain connects TRBV12-3 or TRBV12-4 to TRBJ2-7, with 9 bases lining up with TRBD2. This CDR3 is built from 15 residues. The CDR3 nucleotides read TGTGCCAGCGGTTTGGCGGGAGGGGTTTCCTACGAGCAGTACTTC. Translation gives CASGLAGGVSYEQYF.

This clonotype was counted only a few times. V gene TRBV2 combines with J gene TRBJ2-1; perhaps TRBD2 as D (6 bases). Between the trimmed V and J ends, which lost 1 base and 13 bases, there was a span of 11 bases. Germline V lookup: CDR1 SNHLY, CDR2 FYNNEI. CDR3 length: 12 residues. The CDR3 here is CASSEDSGVQFF. For the CDR3, the DNA is TGTGCCAGCAGTGAAGATTCGGGGGTTCAGTTCTTC.

This clonotype was seen at least ten times. At one of its ends the junction is not consistent with the germline gene, which may arise from a read error. The chain employs TRBV6-1 and TRBJ2-2; 10 bases fit TRBD2. Germline V CDR1 and CDR2: MNHNS, SASEGT. There are 14 residues in the CDR3. The CDR3 DNA reads as TGTACCAGCAGCCTAGCGGGAGAAACCGGGGAGCTGTTTTTT. Protein: CTSSLAGETGELFF.

This clonotype showed up just a few times. The chain carries TRBV6-5 and TRBJ1-2, with D perhaps matching TRBD1 (5 bases). The CDR3 totals 14 residues. CDR1 MNHEY and CDR2 SVGAGI come from the germline V gene. Trimming stripped 2 bases from V and 0 bases from J, with 7 bases between. CDR3 in DNA: TGTGCCAGCAGTTACCAGGGAACTAACTATGGCTACACCTTC. Encoded protein: CASSYQGTNYGYTF.

This clonotype was counted ten times or more. This rearrangement joins TRBV6-1 to TRBJ1-6, with D tentatively TRBD1 (5 bases). The CDR3 length is 14 residues. Trimming left V 5 bases short and J 7 bases short, with 12 bases between. Germline values: CDR1 MNHNS, CDR2 SASEGT. The CDR3 loop is CASSPGTENSPLHF. The DNA for the CDR3 is TGTGCCAGCAGTCCCGGGACGGAAAATTCACCCCTCCACTTT.

The chain has TRBV12-3 or TRBV12-4 and TRBJ2-2; 9 positions match TRBD1. With 6 bases clipped from V and 1 base from J, the junction kept 12 bases outside the gene matches. The CDR3 covers 18 residues. The CDR3: CASRSVDRGLQNTGELFF. The CDR3 DNA sequence: TGTGCCAGCAGGTCCGTGGACAGGGGCCTGCAGAACACCGGGGAGCTGTTTTTT.

This clonotype was observed a handful of times. V and J are TRBV5-8 and TRBJ2-1; 8 bases fit TRBD1. Germline CDR1 reads SGHTS; CDR2 reads YDEGEE. Unmatched junction bases numbered 10, after V lost 4 bases and J lost 7 bases. The CDR3 is made up of 15 amino acids. The CDR3 nucleotides read TGTGCCAGCAGCGCTGACAGGGGTATTTGGAATGAGCAGTTCTTC. Translated, it gives CASSADRGIWNEQFF.

This clonotype was seen at least ten times. The chain uses TRBV30 and TRBJ1-1, with D possibly being TRBD1 (5 bases). Germline CDR1 is GTSNPN and CDR2 is SVGIG (reference sequence). V was clipped by 5 bases and J by 4 bases, with 11 bases between them. CDR3 length: 12 residues. The CDR3 reads CAWGRGTTEAFF. In DNA, the CDR3 is TGTGCCTGGGGCCGGGGGACCACTGAAGCTTTCTTT.

This clonotype showed up many times. The chain carries TRBV5-1 and TRBJ2-3; 7 bases line up with TRBD1. The CDR3 sequence is 15 residues long. Germline V gene sequence: CDR1 SGHRS, CDR2 YFSETQ. After removal of 4 bases from V and 0 bases from J, the junction contained 5 bases not matched to a gene. CDR3 protein: CASSLNRGSTDTQYF. In nucleotides, the CDR3 is TGCGCCAGCAGCCTCAACAGGGGAAGCACAGATACGCAGTATTTT.

This clonotype came up many times. The chain combines TRBV12-3 or TRBV12-4 with TRBJ2-7; D is undetermined. The CDR3 sequence is 13 residues long. V was trimmed by 4 bases and J by 1 base, leaving 8 bases between them. CDR3 protein: CASSSGRSYEQYF. DNA of the CDR3: TGTGCCAGCAGTTCGGGCAGATCCTACGAGCAGTACTTC.

This clonotype occurred many times. The chain couples TRBV6-1 to TRBJ2-7, with a possible D match to TRBD1 (5 bases). V was shortened by 9 bases and J by 5 bases, with 20 bases between the two germline ends. The CDR3 totals 14 residues. CDR1 and CDR2 (germline): MNHNS, SASEGT. The CDR3 region is CASTGHVTAHEQYF. The DNA of the CDR3 is TGTGCCAGTACTGGACACGTTACGGCCCACGAGCAGTACTTC.

In its sample, this clonotype was seen many times. The chain uses TRBV3-1 and TRBJ2-5; D is unclear. Trimming took off 8 bases at V and 0 bases at J, with 13 bases between the two ends. Germline assignment: CDR1 LGHDT and CDR2 YNNKEL (reference sequence). The CDR3 loop spans 14 amino acids. This chain's CDR3 is CASALRSDQETQYF. DNA for the CDR3: TGTGCCAGCGCCCTGCGGAGCGACCAAGAGACCCAGTACTTC.